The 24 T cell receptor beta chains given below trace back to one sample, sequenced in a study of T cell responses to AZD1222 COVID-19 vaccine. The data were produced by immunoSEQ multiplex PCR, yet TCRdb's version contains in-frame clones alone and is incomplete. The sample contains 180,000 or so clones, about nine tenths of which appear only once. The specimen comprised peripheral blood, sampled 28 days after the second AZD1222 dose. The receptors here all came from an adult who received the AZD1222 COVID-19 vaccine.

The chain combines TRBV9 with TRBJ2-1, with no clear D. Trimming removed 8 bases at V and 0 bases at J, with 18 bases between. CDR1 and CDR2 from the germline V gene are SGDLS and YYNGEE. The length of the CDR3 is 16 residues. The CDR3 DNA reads TGTGCCAGTACCCGATCTCCAGATTTCTCCTACAATGAGCAGTTCTTC. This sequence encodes CASTRSPDFSYNEQFF.

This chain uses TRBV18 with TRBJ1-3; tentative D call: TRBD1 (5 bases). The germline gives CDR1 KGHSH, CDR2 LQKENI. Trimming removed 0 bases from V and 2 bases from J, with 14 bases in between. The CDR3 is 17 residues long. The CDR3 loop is CASSPPSGGVPGNTIYF. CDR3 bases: TGTGCCAGCTCACCACCGTCGGGGGGAGTCCCTGGAAACACCATATATTTT. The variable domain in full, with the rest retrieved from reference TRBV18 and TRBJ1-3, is NAGVMQNPRHLVRRRGQEARLRCSPMKGHSHVYWYRQLPEEGLKFMVYLQKENIIDESGMPKERFSAEFPKEGPSILRIQQVVRGDSAAYFCASSPPSGGVPGNTIYFGEGSWLTVV.

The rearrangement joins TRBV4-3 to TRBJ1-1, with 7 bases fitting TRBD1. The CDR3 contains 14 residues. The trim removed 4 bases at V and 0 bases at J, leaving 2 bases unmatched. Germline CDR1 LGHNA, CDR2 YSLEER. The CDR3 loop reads CASSPGTVNTEAFF. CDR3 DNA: TGCGCCAGCAGCCCGGGGACAGTGAACACTGAAGCTTTCTTT.

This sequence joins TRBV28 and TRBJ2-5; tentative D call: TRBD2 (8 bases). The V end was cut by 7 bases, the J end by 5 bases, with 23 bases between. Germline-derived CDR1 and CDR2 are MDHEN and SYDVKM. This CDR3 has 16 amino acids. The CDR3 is CASTLGTAGEWETQYF. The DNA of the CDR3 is TGTGCCAGCACCCTGGGGACAGCGGGAGAATGGGAGACCCAGTACTTC.

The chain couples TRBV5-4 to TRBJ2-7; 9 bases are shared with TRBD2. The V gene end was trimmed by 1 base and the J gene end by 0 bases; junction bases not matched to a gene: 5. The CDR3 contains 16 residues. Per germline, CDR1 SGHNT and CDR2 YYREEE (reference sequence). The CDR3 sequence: CASSLRRGGSSYEQYF. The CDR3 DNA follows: TGTGCCAGCAGCTTGAGGCGGGGGGGGAGCTCCTACGAGCAGTACTTC.

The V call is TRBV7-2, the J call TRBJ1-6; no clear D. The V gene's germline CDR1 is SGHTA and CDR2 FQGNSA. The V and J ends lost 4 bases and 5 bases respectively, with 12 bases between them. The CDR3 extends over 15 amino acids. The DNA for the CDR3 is TGTGCCAGCAGCTCCCCGGAGGGCCATAATTCACCCCTCCACTTT. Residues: CASSSPEGHNSPLHF.

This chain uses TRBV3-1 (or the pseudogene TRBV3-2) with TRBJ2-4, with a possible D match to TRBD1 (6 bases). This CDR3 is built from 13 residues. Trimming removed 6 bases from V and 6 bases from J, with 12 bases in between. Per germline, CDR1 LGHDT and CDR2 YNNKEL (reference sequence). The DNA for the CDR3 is TGTGCCAGCAGTCAGCAGGGGACAAACATTCAGTACTTC. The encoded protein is CASSQQGTNIQYF.

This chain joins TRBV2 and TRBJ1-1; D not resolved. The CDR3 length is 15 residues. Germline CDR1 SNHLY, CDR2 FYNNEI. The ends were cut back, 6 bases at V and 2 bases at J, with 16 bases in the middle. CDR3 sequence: CASRMTRQSNTEAFF. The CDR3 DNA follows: TGTGCCAGCAGAATGACACGGCAGAGCAACACTGAAGCTTTCTTT.

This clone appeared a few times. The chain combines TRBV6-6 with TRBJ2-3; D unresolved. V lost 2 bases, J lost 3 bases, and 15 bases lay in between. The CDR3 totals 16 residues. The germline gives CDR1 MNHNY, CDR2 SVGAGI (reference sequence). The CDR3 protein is CASSYGQSARTDTQYF. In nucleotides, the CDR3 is TGTGCCAGCAGTTACGGGCAGAGCGCTCGGACAGATACGCAGTATTTT.

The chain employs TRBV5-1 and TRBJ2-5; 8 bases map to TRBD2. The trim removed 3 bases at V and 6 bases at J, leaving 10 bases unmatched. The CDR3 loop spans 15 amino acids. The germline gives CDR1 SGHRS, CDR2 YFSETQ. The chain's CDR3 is CASSWDAGGGKTQYF. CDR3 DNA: TGCGCCAGCAGCTGGGACGCGGGGGGCGGAAAGACCCAGTACTTC.

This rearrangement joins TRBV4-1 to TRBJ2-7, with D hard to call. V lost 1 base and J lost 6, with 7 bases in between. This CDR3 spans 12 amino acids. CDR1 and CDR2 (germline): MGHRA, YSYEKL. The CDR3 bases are TGCGCCAGCAGCCAAGTCAACGCCGAGCAGTACTTC. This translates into CASSQVNAEQYF.

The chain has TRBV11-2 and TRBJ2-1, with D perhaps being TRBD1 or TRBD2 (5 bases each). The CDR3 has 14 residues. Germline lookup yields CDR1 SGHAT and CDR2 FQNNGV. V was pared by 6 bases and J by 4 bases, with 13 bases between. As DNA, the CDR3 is TGTGCCAGCAGGCGTTTGAGGGGTTACAATGAGCAGTTCTTC. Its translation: CASRRLRGYNEQFF.

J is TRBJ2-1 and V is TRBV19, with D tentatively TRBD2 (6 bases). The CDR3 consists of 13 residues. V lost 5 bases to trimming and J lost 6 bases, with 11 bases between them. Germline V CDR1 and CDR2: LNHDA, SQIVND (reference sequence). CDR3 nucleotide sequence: TGTGCCAGTAGTTCTAGGGACTCCAATGAGCAGTTCTTC. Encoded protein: CASSSRDSNEQFF.

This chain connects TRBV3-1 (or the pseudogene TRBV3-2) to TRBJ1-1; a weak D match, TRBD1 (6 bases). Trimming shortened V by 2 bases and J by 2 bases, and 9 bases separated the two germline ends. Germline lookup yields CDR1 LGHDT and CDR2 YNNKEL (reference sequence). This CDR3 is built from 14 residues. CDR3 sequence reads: CASSQLQGNTEAFF. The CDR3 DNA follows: TGTGCCAGCAGCCAACTACAGGGTAACACTGAAGCTTTCTTT.

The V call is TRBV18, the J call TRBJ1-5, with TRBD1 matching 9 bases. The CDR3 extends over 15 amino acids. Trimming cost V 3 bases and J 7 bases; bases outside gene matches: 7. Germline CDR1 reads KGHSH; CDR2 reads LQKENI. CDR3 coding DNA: TGTGCCAGCTCACCGGCACAGGGGGCGAGGCAGCCCCAGCATTTT. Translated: CASSPAQGARQPQHF.

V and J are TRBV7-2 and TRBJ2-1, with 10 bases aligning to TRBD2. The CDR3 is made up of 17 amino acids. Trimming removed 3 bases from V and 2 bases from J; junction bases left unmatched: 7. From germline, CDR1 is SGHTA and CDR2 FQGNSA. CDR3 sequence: CASSFWGSGGAYNEQFF. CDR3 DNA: TGTGCCAGCAGCTTTTGGGGAAGCGGGGGGGCCTACAATGAGCAGTTCTTC.

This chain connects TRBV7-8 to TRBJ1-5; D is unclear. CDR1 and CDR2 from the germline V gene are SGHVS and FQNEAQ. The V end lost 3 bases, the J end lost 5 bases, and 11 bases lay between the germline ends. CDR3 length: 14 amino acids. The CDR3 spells CASSFRRVDQPQHF. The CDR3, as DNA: TGTGCCAGCAGCTTCCGACGCGTGGATCAGCCCCAGCATTTT.

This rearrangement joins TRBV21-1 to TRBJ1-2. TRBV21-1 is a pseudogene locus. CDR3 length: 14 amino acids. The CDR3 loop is CASSKVVHIYGYTF. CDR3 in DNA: TGTGCCAGCAGCAAAGTAGTACATATCTATGGCTACACCTTC.

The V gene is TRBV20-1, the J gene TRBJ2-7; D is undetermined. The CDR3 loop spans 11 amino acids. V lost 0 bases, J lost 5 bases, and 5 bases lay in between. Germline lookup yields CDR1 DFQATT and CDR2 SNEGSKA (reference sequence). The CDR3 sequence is CSARDFNEQYF. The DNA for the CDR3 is TGCAGTGCTAGAGACTTTAACGAGCAGTACTTC.

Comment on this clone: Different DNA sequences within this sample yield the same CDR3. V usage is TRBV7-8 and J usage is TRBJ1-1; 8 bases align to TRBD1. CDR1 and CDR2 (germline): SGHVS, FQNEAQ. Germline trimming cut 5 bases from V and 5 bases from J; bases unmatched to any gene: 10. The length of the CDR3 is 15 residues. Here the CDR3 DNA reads TGTGCCAGCAGCGCCTCCGACAGGGGCGGAACTGAAGCTTTCTTT. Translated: CASSASDRGGTEAFF.

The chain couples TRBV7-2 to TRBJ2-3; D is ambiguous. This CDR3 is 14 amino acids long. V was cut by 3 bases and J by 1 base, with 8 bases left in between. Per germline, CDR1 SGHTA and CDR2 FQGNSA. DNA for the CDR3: TGTGCCAGCAGCTTGGCCCTCGGCACAGATACGCAGTATTTT. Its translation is CASSLALGTDTQYF.

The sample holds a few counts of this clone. The CDR3 nucleotides are TGTGCCAGCAGTCCCTCCCCGCTAGCGGGAGTGGTCTACGAGCAGTACTTC. Translated, it gives CASSPSPLAGVVYEQYF. The chain links TRBV2 to TRBJ2-7; TRBD2 matches at 10 bases. This CDR3 has 17 residues. After removal of 5 bases from V and 3 bases from J, the junction contained 13 bases not matched to a gene. Germline CDR1 SNHLY, CDR2 FYNNEI. The complete variable domain, with remaining parts taken from reference TRBV2 and TRBJ2-7, reads EPEVTQTPSHQVTQMGQEVILRCVPISNHLYFYWYRQILGQKVEFLVSFYNNEISEKSEIFDDQFSVERPDGSNFTLKIRSTKLEDSAMYFCASSPSPLAGVVYEQYFGPGTRLTVT.

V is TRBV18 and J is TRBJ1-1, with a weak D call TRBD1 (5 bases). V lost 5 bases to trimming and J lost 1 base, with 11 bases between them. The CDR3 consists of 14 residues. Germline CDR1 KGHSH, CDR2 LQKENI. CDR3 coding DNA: TGTGCCAGCTCAGCAAATCAGGGGAACACTGAAGCTTTCTTT. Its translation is CASSANQGNTEAFF. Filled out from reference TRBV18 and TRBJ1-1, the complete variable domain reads NAGVMQNPRHLVRRRGQEARLRCSPMKGHSHVYWYRQLPEEGLKFMVYLQKENIIDESGMPKERFSAEFPKEGPSILRIQQVVRGDSAAYFCASSANQGNTEAFFGQGTRLTVV.

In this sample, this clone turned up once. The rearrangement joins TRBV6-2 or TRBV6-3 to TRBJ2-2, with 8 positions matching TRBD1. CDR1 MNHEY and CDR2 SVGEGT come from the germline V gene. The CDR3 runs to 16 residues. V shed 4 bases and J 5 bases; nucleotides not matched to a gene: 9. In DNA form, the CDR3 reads TGTGCCAGCAGTTCATCGACAGGGGTCGGTACCGGGGAGCTGTTTTTT. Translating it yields CASSSSTGVGTGELFF.